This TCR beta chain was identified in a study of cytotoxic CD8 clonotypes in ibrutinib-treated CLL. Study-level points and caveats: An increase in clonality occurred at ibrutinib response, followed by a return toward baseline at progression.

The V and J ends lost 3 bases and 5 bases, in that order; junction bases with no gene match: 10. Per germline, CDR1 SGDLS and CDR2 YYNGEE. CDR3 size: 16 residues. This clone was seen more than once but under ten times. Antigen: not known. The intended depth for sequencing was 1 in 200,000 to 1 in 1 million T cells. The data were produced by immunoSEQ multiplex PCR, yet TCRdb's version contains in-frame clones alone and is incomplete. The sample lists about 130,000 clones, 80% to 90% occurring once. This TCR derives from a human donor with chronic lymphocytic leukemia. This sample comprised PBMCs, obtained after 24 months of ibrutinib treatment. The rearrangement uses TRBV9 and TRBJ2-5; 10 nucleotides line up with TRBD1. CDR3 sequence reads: CASSASEGQGSETQYF. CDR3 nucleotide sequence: TGTGCCAGCAGCGCCTCTGAGGGACAGGGGTCGGAGACCCAGTACTTC.